This T cell receptor (beta chain) derives from a study of cytomegalovirus exposure and HLA in healthy donors (TCRdb year 2017). About the full investigation: According to a later analysis, the roughly 120 validation repertoires were produced on the same platform as the 666 repertoires of the first cohort. The aim of the study was to test whether cataloging public T cell receptors could identify signatures of past pathogen exposure. Besides the first cohort of roughly 660 subjects, a separate validation cohort made up of 120 different subjects was used. High-throughput TCR immunosequencing, statistical association of individual TCRs with disease status, and machine learning were combined to predict cytomegalovirus infection status. What the authors observed across the whole study: In both the original and validation cohorts, the classifier was reported to diagnose cytomegalovirus status with high specificity and sensitivity. Most TCR sequences were seen in very few donors, while some public TCRs were found in many individuals. A total of 150 to 200 TCR beta chains were listed by the study as associated with cytomegalovirus. Subsequent analysis determined that TCRs grouped into clusters in the first cohort also showed a tendency toward co-occurrence across the roughly 120 validation repertoires, and about 93% of cluster scores exceeded 0. In vitro tests confirmed that a few of the cytomegalovirus-associated TCR beta chains recognize cytomegalovirus antigens. It was suggested by the authors that the approach could potentially be generalized to other disease states and immunological phenotypes. All 120 or so repertoires were used to score co-occurrence in the validation cohort in a later analysis, because that analysis had no HLA typing for the cohort.

V and J lose 3 bases and 5 bases, and a span of 11 bases separates them. Via the germline V gene, CDR1 is SNHLY and CDR2 FYNNEI. The CDR3 covers 14 residues, taking in both the cysteine and the phenylalanine. Only CDR3 DNA is held: 42 bases, read in frame from base 1. As concerns this clone: The target of this receptor is not known. No quality values exist for individual bases; no much larger clone is one base distant.

The protocol used for the library was the immunoSEQ multiplex PCR assay. The source study handled its data this way. A statistical classification framework was developed to diagnose cytomegalovirus status using the catalog of TCR beta chain sequences. TCRdb re-hosts the immuneACCESS table, in-frame sequences only. Its copies lack some clones; in the studies checked, an unresolved V gene accounts for under half of them, and the cause for the rest is not known. That table gives V, J and clone size, and the DNA gave D and trimming. The sample records roughly 190,000 clones, 86% of which are singletons. The top ten hold approximately 7.7% of the sample. Donors formed part of the validation cohort, which comprised approximately 130 subjects and was distinct from the first cohort of under 850 subjects.

The sequenced sample was PBMCs. The chain uses TRBV2 and TRBJ2-1; the D region is possibly TRBD1 or TRBD2, each matching across 6 bases. The receptor was derived from a man aged 25-45 years in good health and CMV-seropositive. Here the CDR3 is given as CASSEVGGNNEQFF. Here is the DNA: TGTGCCAGCAGTGAGGTAGGGGGGAACAATGAGCAGTTCTTC. Reference TRBV2 and TRBJ2-1 genes cover what lies past the CDR3, so the full variable domain is EPEVTQTPSHQVTQMGQEVILRCVPISNHLYFYWYRQILGQKVEFLVSFYNNEISEKSEIFDDQFSVERPDGSNFTLKIRSTKLEDSAMYFCASSEVGGNNEQFFGPGTRLTVL.